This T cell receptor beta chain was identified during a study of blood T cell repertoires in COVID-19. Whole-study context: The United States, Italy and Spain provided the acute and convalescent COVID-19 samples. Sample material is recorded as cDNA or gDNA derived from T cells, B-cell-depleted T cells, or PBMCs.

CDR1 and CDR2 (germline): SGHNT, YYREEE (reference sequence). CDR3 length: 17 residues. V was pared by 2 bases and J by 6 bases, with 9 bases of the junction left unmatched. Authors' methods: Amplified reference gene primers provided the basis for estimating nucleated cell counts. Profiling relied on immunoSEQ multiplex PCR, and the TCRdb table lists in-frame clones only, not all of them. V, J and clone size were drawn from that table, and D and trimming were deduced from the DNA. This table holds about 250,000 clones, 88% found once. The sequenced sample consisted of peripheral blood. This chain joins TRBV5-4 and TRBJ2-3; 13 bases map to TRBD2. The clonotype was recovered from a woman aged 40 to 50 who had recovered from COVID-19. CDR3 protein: CASSLGTSGRVADTQYF. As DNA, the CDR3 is TGTGCCAGCAGCTTAGGAACTAGCGGGAGGGTTGCTGATACGCAGTATTTT.